The 20 T cell receptor beta chains below come from one sample, sequenced in a study of T cells in Graves' hyperthyroidism and ophthalmopathy. Regions amplified from RNA transcripts were the TCR beta CDR3 regions. First-round RT-PCR of the TCR CDR3 relied on the HTBI primer set. One entry per CDR3 protein results from TCRdb running MiXCR on the multiplex PCR reads. The sample consists of approximately 250,000 distinct CDR3 sequences, about 25% of them appearing once. Sequenced sample: blood. These receptors were taken from a woman between 35 and 50 years old with Graves' ophthalmopathy.

The chain uses TRBV6-2 or TRBV6-3 and TRBJ1-2; 7 bases align to TRBD1. This CDR3 has 14 residues. Germline-derived CDR1 and CDR2 are MNHEY and SVGEGT. Trimming cost V 4 bases and J 4 bases; bases outside gene matches: 6. The chain's CDR3 is CASSLTGVGYGYTF. The CDR3 bases are TGTGCCAGCAGTTTAACAGGGGTAGGCTATGGCTACACCTTC.

This clonotype was seen at least ten times. This chain links TRBV9 with TRBJ2-2; possible D gene TRBD2, 7 bases. Trimming left V 4 bases short and J 7 bases short, with 20 bases between. The CDR3 extends over 16 amino acids. Germline CDR1 is SGDLS and CDR2 is YYNGEE. DNA for the CDR3: TGTGCCAGCAGCCCCCTGGGGGGGGGGCGACACGGGGAGCTGTTTTTT. Its translation: CASSPLGGGRHGELFF.

The genes are TRBV12-3 or TRBV12-4 and TRBJ1-5; TRBD1 matches at 8 bases. V gave up 5 bases and J gave up 2 bases; unmatched junction bases: 5. CDR3 length: 15 amino acids. The CDR3 reads CASSTATGGNQPQHF. The CDR3 DNA follows: TGTGCCAGCAGTACAGCGACAGGGGGCAATCAGCCCCAGCATTTT.

Of note for this clonotype: A read error is possible here, since a much larger clone lies one base away. V is TRBV6-5 and J is TRBJ2-2; unclear D gene. Trimming stripped 6 bases from V and 4 bases from J, with 9 bases between. The CDR3 has 13 amino acids. Looked up from germline, CDR1 is MNHEY and CDR2 is SVGAGI. As DNA, the CDR3 is TGTGCCAGCAGCGCTGGGATCACCGGGGAGCTGTTTTTT. This sequence encodes CASSAGITGELFF.

This clonotype showed up many times. The V and J genes are TRBV4-2 and TRBJ2-5; no clear D. The CDR3 sequence is 14 residues long. V was cut by 3 bases and J by 2 bases, with 10 bases left in between. Germline V gene data show CDR1 as LGHNA and CDR2 as YNFKEQ. The CDR3 protein is CASSQPDVQETQYF. The CDR3 coding sequence is TGTGCCAGCAGCCAGCCCGATGTACAAGAGACCCAGTACTTC.

V and J are TRBV19 and TRBJ1-2, with D uncertain. Trimming removed 4 bases at V and 0 bases at J, with 12 bases between. The germline V gene encodes CDR1 LNHDA and CDR2 SQIVND (reference sequence). The CDR3 contains 15 residues. The CDR3 loop is CASSSGLPTNYGYTF. CDR3 nucleotide sequence: TGTGCCAGTAGTAGCGGACTGCCGACTAACTATGGCTACACCTTC.

This clonotype has at least ten counts. This chain links TRBV29-1 with TRBJ2-5; the match to TRBD2 covers 8 bases. Germline lookup yields CDR1 SQVTM and CDR2 ANQGSEA. The CDR3 has 12 amino acids. V shed 7 bases and J 3 bases; nucleotides not matched to a gene: 4. CDR3 amino acids: CSAKAGEETQYF. CDR3 DNA sequence: TGCAGCGCAAAAGCGGGAGAAGAGACCCAGTACTTC.

This clonotype occurred many times. The V call is TRBV13, the J call TRBJ2-2; D ambiguous. CDR3 length: 16 residues. Trimming took 5 bases from V and 1 from J, leaving 14 bases between them. Germline CDR1 PRHDT, CDR2 FYEKMQ (reference sequence). CDR3 sequence reads: CASSPTSAWNTGELFF. The CDR3 coding sequence is TGTGCCAGCAGCCCCACGTCCGCCTGGAACACCGGGGAGCTGTTTTTT.

This clonotype came up many times. The CDR3 region has the DNA TGTGCCAGCAGCCAAGAACCGGGAGCCAAAAACATTCAGTACTTC. Translated: CASSQEPGAKNIQYF. This sequence joins TRBV14 and TRBJ2-4, with D unclear. The V end lost 0 bases, the J end lost 0 bases, and 6 bases lay between the germline ends. Germline V gene lookup returns CDR1 SGHDN and CDR2 FVKESK. This CDR3 is 15 amino acids long.

This chain links TRBV12-3 or TRBV12-4 with TRBJ2-7; 8 bases match TRBD1. The trim removed 7 bases at V and 5 bases at J, leaving 4 bases unmatched. This CDR3 comprises 12 residues. The CDR3 DNA reads TGTGCCAGCACCATGACAGGGGACGAGCAGTACTTC. Protein product: CASTMTGDEQYF.

The chain employs TRBV6-1 and TRBJ2-7; D may match TRBD1 or TRBD2 (5 bases each). The V end was cut by 1 base, the J end by 9 bases, with 10 bases between. The CDR3 has 12 amino acids. Germline V gene lookup returns CDR1 MNHNS and CDR2 SASEGT. In DNA, the CDR3 is TGTGCCAGCAGTGAAGGGGACGGAGGGCAGTACTTC. Its translation: CASSEGDGGQYF.

This clonotype was seen many times. This chain joins TRBV12-3 or TRBV12-4 and TRBJ2-2, with 7 bases aligning to TRBD2. V shed 8 bases and J 2 bases; nucleotides not matched to a gene: 5. CDR3 length equals 14 residues. In DNA form, the CDR3 reads TGTGCCAGCCGGTGGGGGGGAAACACCGGGGAGCTGTTTTTT. Amino acids: CASRWGGNTGELFF.

V usage is TRBV30 and J usage is TRBJ2-5, with 11 bases aligning to TRBD2. Germline values: CDR1 GTSNPN, CDR2 SVGIG (reference sequence). V gave up 2 bases and J gave up 1 base; unmatched junction bases: 3. The CDR3 spans 15 residues. CDR3 sequence reads: CAWSPTSGSQETQYF. In DNA, the CDR3 is TGTGCCTGGAGTCCCACTAGCGGGAGCCAAGAGACCCAGTACTTC.

In its sample, this clonotype was seen many times. V gene TRBV28 combines with J gene TRBJ2-7; 9 bases map to TRBD2. Germline lookup yields CDR1 MDHEN and CDR2 SYDVKM. The CDR3 runs 14 residues. J gave up 1 base and V 11 bases, and 9 bases lay outside the gene matches. The CDR3 is CASSRLADSYEQYF. In DNA, the CDR3 is TGTGCCTCCTCCCGACTAGCGGATTCCTACGAGCAGTACTTC.

This clonotype was seen many times. The chain uses TRBV20-1 and TRBJ2-7; TRBD2 agrees at 10 bases. Germline V gene lookup returns CDR1 DFQATT and CDR2 SNEGSKA (reference sequence). There are 14 residues in the CDR3. V gave up 5 bases and J gave up 4 bases; unmatched junction bases: 8. The CDR3 reads CSAAIAGGPYEQYF. The CDR3 DNA is TGCAGTGCTGCCATAGCGGGGGGCCCATACGAGCAGTACTTC.

This clonotype has a count of ten or more. The rearrangement joins TRBV12-3 or TRBV12-4 to TRBJ2-2, with D unresolved. V was shortened by 6 bases and J by 3 bases, with 8 bases between the two germline ends. CDR3 length: 13 amino acids. CDR3 protein: CASSPKDTGELFF. The CDR3 DNA is TGTGCCAGCAGCCCTAAGGACACCGGGGAGCTGTTTTTT.

The sample holds many counts of this clonotype. The chain uses TRBV20-1 and TRBJ2-3; 14 bases align to TRBD2. CDR1 and CDR2 from the germline V gene are DFQATT and SNEGSKA (reference sequence). The CDR3 has 16 amino acids. V was pared by 0 bases and J by 8 bases, with 7 bases of the junction left unmatched. CDR3 bases: TGCAGTGCTAGAGATGGGGGACTAGCGGGAGTTGGTACGCAGTATTTT. It specifies CSARDGGLAGVGTQYF.

Ten or more counts support this clonotype. V and J are TRBV5-1 and TRBJ1-5; 7 bases agree with TRBD1. The V and J ends lost 0 bases and 2 bases, in that order; junction bases with no gene match: 5. The CDR3 is made up of 16 amino acids. Germline lookup yields CDR1 SGHRS and CDR2 YFSETQ. CDR3 residues: CASSLDYTGGNQPQHF. The CDR3 DNA sequence: TGCGCCAGCAGCTTGGATTATACAGGGGGCAATCAGCCCCAGCATTTT.

This clonotype has ten or more counts. CDR3 in DNA: TGTGCCAGCAAGGGAAACTATGGCTACACCTTC. As protein: CASKGNYGYTF. The rearrangement links TRBV6-5 to TRBJ1-2; unclear D gene. The V and J ends lost 7 bases and 2 bases respectively, with 5 bases between them. The CDR3 is 11 amino acids. The germline CDR1 and CDR2 sequences are MNHEY and SVGAGI.

This clonotype was counted between two and nine times. The chain is built from TRBV7-2 and TRBJ1-2; possibly TRBD1 for D (6 bases). This CDR3 comprises 14 residues. V lost 5 bases to trimming and J lost 5 bases, with 15 bases between them. In germline, CDR1 is SGHTA, CDR2 FQGNSA. CDR3 nucleotide sequence: TGTGCCAGCAGCCCCTCGGGGGGCAGATATGGCTACACCTTC. Its protein is CASSPSGGRYGYTF.